This T cell receptor (beta chain) was profiled in a study of OX40 agonist ivuxolimab in advanced cancers. The overall study: Given to patients was ivuxolimab, an agonistic anti-OX40 (CD134) antibody. General study points: More expanded clones were seen, on average, in CD8+ T cells than in CD4+. Expansion of clones was among the lowest in partial responders at 0.1-3.0 mg/kg.

The data were produced by immunoSEQ multiplex PCR, yet TCRdb's version contains in-frame clones alone and is incomplete. The sample yields tens of thousands of clones, just over 85% seen once. In this sample, this clone turned up a few times. The target antigen is unknown. The CDR3 totals 12 residues. V lost 5 bases to trimming and J lost 8 bases; unmatched junction nucleotides: 3. Germline V gene lookup returns CDR1 MNHEY and CDR2 SMNVEV (reference sequence). The sample was CD4+ or CD8+ T cells sorted from blood, taken in a trial of the OX40 agonist ivuxolimab. V usage is TRBV27 and J usage is TRBJ1-2; 9 bases line up with TRBD1. The receptor was isolated from an adult with an advanced solid tumor such as melanoma, head and neck, liver or kidney cancer. DNA for the CDR3: TGTGCCAGCAGTCCCGGGACAGGGGGCTACACCTTC. This encodes CASSPGTGGYTF.